The 23 T cell receptor beta chains listed next were all sequenced from one sample in a study of shared clonotypes between healthy human individuals. Sequencing was performed with immunoSEQ multiplex PCR; in TCRdb, only in-frame clones are kept and a portion is missing. The sample lists a few million clones, more than 80% occurring once. Sequenced sample: naive CD4+ T cells from PBMCs. Subset in this sample: CD45RA+ positively selected. These receptors all come from a man aged 18 to 30 in good health. Some clones in this sample may be carry-over from other donors' samples.

The chain employs TRBV4-3 and TRBJ1-1; the D gene is possibly TRBD1 (5 bases). Germline-derived CDR1 and CDR2 are LGHNA and YSLEER. CDR3 length: 15 amino acids. V lost 1 base, J lost 1 base, and 10 bases lay in between. CDR3 nucleotides: TGCGCCAGCAGCCAAGGGGGGGGAGAGAACACTGAAGCTTTCTTT. It codes for CASSQGGGENTEAFF.

With respect to this clone: This CDR3 is also generated by other DNA sequences in the sample. The chain carries TRBV18 and TRBJ2-7; TRBD1 might be the D (5 bases). V was clipped by 2 bases and J by 0 bases, with 8 bases between them. CDR1 is KGHSH and CDR2 is LQKENI in the germline V gene. CDR3 length equals 14 residues. Here the CDR3 reads CASSPSRDSYEQYF. CDR3 sequence (DNA): TGTGCCAGCTCACCATCCAGGGACTCCTACGAGCAGTACTTC.

In this sample, this clone turned up a few times. This sequence joins TRBV19 and TRBJ1-4; 7 nucleotides align to TRBD1. CDR1 is LNHDA and CDR2 is SQIVND in the germline V gene (reference sequence). This CDR3 region has 13 residues. J lost 6 bases, V lost 10 bases, and 8 bases had no gene match. CDR3 nucleotides: TGTGCCATCGAAGACAGGGTGGATGAAAAACTGTTTTTT. This gives the protein CAIEDRVDEKLFF. The variable domain in full, completed from reference TRBV19 and TRBJ1-4, reads DGGITQSPKYLFRKEGQNVTLSCEQNLNHDAMYWYRQDPGQGLRLIYYSQIVNDFQKGDIAEGYSVSREKKESFPLTVTSAQKNPTAFYLCAIEDRVDEKLFFGSGTQLSVL.

This clone came up once. This sequence joins TRBV6-4 and TRBJ2-7, with 9 bases identical to TRBD2. The ends lost 9 bases at V and 0 bases at J; junction bases unmatched: 9. CDR3 length: 15 amino acids. Looked up from germline, CDR1 is MRHNA and CDR2 is SNTAGT. This chain's CDR3 is CASIGISGSSYEQYF. For the CDR3, the DNA is TGTGCCAGTATAGGAATTAGCGGGAGCTCCTACGAGCAGTACTTC.

This chain links TRBV11-3 with TRBJ2-1, with 11 bases identical to TRBD2. The trim removed 6 bases at V and 4 bases at J, leaving 5 bases unmatched. The V gene's germline CDR1 is SGHNT and CDR2 YENEEA. The CDR3 has 15 amino acids. The CDR3 DNA reads as TGTGCCAGCAGTCCCGGGACTAGCGGATACAATGAGCAGTTCTTC. Translated, it gives CASSPGTSGYNEQFF.

About this clone: Other DNA sequences in this specimen translate into the identical CDR3. The chain couples TRBV29-1 to TRBJ1-1; D might be TRBD1 (6 bases). The CDR3 length is 13 residues. The germline V gene encodes CDR1 SQVTM and CDR2 ANQGSEA. Trimming removed 6 bases from V and 0 bases from J, with 11 bases in between. CDR3 in amino acids: CSVSGVMNTEAFF. As DNA, the CDR3 is TGCAGCGTCTCAGGGGTGATGAACACTGAAGCTTTCTTT.

This clone was counted a single time. This rearrangement joins TRBV2 to TRBJ2-2; D is uncertain. The V end lost 7 bases, the J end lost 5 bases, and 17 bases lay between the germline ends. This CDR3 has 15 residues. Germline loops: CDR1 SNHLY, CDR2 FYNNEI. The CDR3 loop reads CASKLRSDHTGELFF. The CDR3 coding sequence is TGTGCCAGCAAGTTGCGTTCCGATCATACCGGGGAGCTGTTTTTT.

For this clone: The same CDR3 arises from other DNA sequences in this sample as well. The gene calls are TRBV28 and TRBJ2-5; possible D gene TRBD1, 6 bases. V gave up 3 bases and J gave up 5 bases, with 13 bases separating them. The germline gives CDR1 MDHEN, CDR2 SYDVKM. The CDR3 is 14 residues long. The CDR3 loop reads CASSFTGSGETQYF. DNA for the CDR3: TGTGCCAGCAGTTTCACAGGGTCGGGTGAGACCCAGTACTTC. Looking up the rest from reference TRBV28 and TRBJ2-5 gives the full variable domain: DVKVTQSSRYLVKRTGEKVFLECVQDMDHENMFWYRQDPGLGLRLIYFSYDVKMKEKGDIPEGYSVSREKKERFSLILESASTNQTSMYLCASSFTGSGETQYFGPGTRLLVL.

The rearrangement uses TRBV28 and TRBJ1-5; D gene uncertain. Germline CDR1 reads MDHEN; CDR2 reads SYDVKM. V lost 3 bases and J 6 bases, leaving 12 bases between the germline ends. This CDR3 is built from 14 residues. CDR3 nucleotides: TGTGCCAGCAGTTTTAAGACATGGGGTCAGCCCCAGCATTTT. It yields the protein CASSFKTWGQPQHF.

The CDR3 sequence: CASSVSMDYGYTF. The CDR3 DNA is TGTGCCAGCAGCGTAAGCATGGACTATGGCTACACCTTC. The chain uses TRBV9 and TRBJ1-2; no clear D gene. The CDR3 contains 13 residues. The V and J ends lost 1 base and 3 bases respectively, with 7 bases between them. Germline V lookup: CDR1 SGDLS, CDR2 YYNGEE.

This clone was seen only a few times. The V gene is TRBV5-1, the J gene TRBJ1-1, with 7 bases matching TRBD1. The ends lost 4 bases at V and 5 bases at J; junction bases unmatched: 8. CDR1 is SGHRS and CDR2 is YFSETQ in the germline V gene. The CDR3 contains 14 residues. The chain's CDR3 is CASSIRQGETEAFF. CDR3 sequence (DNA): TGCGCCAGCAGCATCCGACAGGGAGAGACTGAAGCTTTCTTT.

This clone was recorded once. The sample holds other DNA sequences that translate to the same CDR3. This chain uses TRBV5-1 with TRBJ2-3, with TRBD1 matching 7 bases. Trimming took 3 bases from V and 3 from J; bases not matched to a gene: 4. Germline CDR1 and CDR2: SGHRS and YFSETQ. The CDR3 has 14 amino acids. For the CDR3, the DNA is TGCGCCAGCAGCTCCGGGACAGTTACAGATACGCAGTATTTT. It codes for CASSSGTVTDTQYF.

Comment on this clone: Distinct nucleotide sequences in the sample also encode this CDR3. The rearrangement links TRBV9 to TRBJ1-1; possibly TRBD1 for D (5 bases). In germline, CDR1 is SGDLS, CDR2 YYNGEE. There are 13 residues in the CDR3. With 0 bases removed from V and 3 bases from J, the gap between germline ends came to 6 bases. The CDR3 coding sequence is TGTGCCAGCAGCGTAGGCAGGGACACTGAAGCTTTCTTT. Its translation is CASSVGRDTEAFF.

V usage is TRBV4-1 and J usage is TRBJ2-3, with 15 bases fitting TRBD2. From germline, CDR1 is MGHRA and CDR2 YSYEKL. The CDR3 loop spans 21 amino acids. With 3 bases clipped from V and 1 base from J, the junction kept 14 bases outside the gene matches. The CDR3 here is CASSQAETRGLAGGGTDTQYF. The DNA of the CDR3 is TGCGCCAGCAGCCAGGCCGAGACCCGCGGACTAGCGGGAGGGGGCACAGATACGCAGTATTTT.

J is TRBJ1-2 and V is TRBV1. TRBV1 is marked as a pseudogene. The CDR3 loop spans 15 amino acids. This CDR3 is CTSSQDSPENYGYTF. DNA for the CDR3: TGCACCAGCAGCCAAGACTCTCCGGAGAACTATGGCTACACCTTC.

The chain couples TRBV7-2 to TRBJ2-1; TRBD2 agrees at 9 bases. The V segment lost 2 bases and the J segment 5 bases; nucleotides outside the gene matches: 4. Germline V CDR1 and CDR2: SGHTA, FQGNSA. The CDR3 sequence is 15 residues long. CDR3 DNA sequence: TGTGCCAGCAGCTTAACACTAGCGGGTAACAATGAGCAGTTCTTC. The encoded protein is CASSLTLAGNNEQFF.

This sequence joins TRBV6-1 and TRBJ2-1; the D gene is possibly TRBD1 (6 bases). V lost 4 bases and J 7 bases, leaving 14 bases between the germline ends. The CDR3 extends over 14 amino acids. CDR1 is MNHNS and CDR2 is SASEGT in the germline V gene. The DNA for the CDR3 is TGTGCCAGCAGTGTCGGGACAATGGTGAATGAGCAGTTCTTC. It translates to CASSVGTMVNEQFF.

In its sample, this clone was seen once. The chain recombines TRBV30 with TRBJ2-2, with 7 nucleotides matching TRBD1. Looked up from germline, CDR1 is GTSNPN and CDR2 is SVGIG (reference sequence). The trim removed 2 bases at V and 5 bases at J, leaving 8 bases unmatched. The length of the CDR3 is 15 residues. CDR3 coding DNA: TGTGCCTGGAGTACATACAGGGGTCGGACCGGGGAGCTGTTTTTT. Its protein product is CAWSTYRGRTGELFF.

This clone was counted once. This sequence joins TRBV5-1 and TRBJ2-1; D not resolved. V lost 2 bases and J 7 bases, leaving 10 bases between the germline ends. CDR1 is SGHRS and CDR2 is YFSETQ in the germline V gene. The CDR3 consists of 13 residues. CDR3 in amino acids: CASSFFQENEQFF. The DNA of the CDR3 is TGCGCCAGCAGCTTCTTCCAGGAGAATGAGCAGTTCTTC.

The chain couples TRBV11-3 to TRBJ2-1, with D perhaps TRBD1 (5 bases). Germline CDR1 reads SGHNT; CDR2 reads YENEEA. Trimming stripped 5 bases from V and 4 bases from J, with 6 bases between. The CDR3 has 12 residues. For the CDR3, the DNA is TGTGCCAGCAGCGCAGGGTACAATGAGCAGTTCTTC. Translation: CASSAGYNEQFF.

This chain joins TRBV5-1 and TRBJ1-3, with 7 bases that match TRBD1. The CDR3 consists of 16 residues. Germline-derived CDR1 and CDR2 are SGHRS and YFSETQ. The J segment lost 0 bases and the V segment lost 4 bases, leaving 7 bases of the junction unmatched. The CDR3 reads CASSRDRAPSGNTIYF. The CDR3 DNA reads TGCGCCAGCAGCCGCGACAGGGCCCCCTCTGGAAACACCATATATTTT.

The genes are TRBV15 and TRBJ1-1; possible D gene TRBD1, 6 bases. This CDR3 has 14 amino acids. Deletions cut 2 bases from V and 5 bases from J, with 12 bases between. Looked up from germline, CDR1 is LNHNV and CDR2 is YYDKDF (reference sequence). The CDR3 DNA follows: TGTGCCACCAGCAGAAACAGGGTACAAACTGAAGCTTTCTTT. Its translation: CATSRNRVQTEAFF.

This chain joins TRBV5-1 and TRBJ1-1; 7 bases are a match to TRBD1. The junction had 14 bases not matched to a gene; V was cut back by 2 bases and J by 4 bases. The CDR3 totals 17 residues. Germline CDR1 is SGHRS and CDR2 is YFSETQ. The CDR3 DNA follows: TGCGCCAGCAGCTTAGGACAGGTTGCTGGAAGGGCCACTGAAGCTTTCTTT. It encodes CASSLGQVAGRATEAFF.